The clone carrying this TCR beta chain appeared a few times. Its specificity is unknown. A single heparinised draw of roughly 0.11 L on average was taken per donor. Sorting based on CD45RO/CCR7/CD25/CD127/CD95/CD27 separated CD4+ naive, central memory, regulatory and stem cell-like memory cells. As every portion of the isolated RNA was reverse transcribed, the sequencing read expressed TCRB transcripts. The method was immunoSEQ multiplex PCR; TCRdb's version includes in-frame clones alone and lacks a portion of them. Of around 250,000 clones listed, roughly 25% are singletons. The data were obtained in a study of beta chain features in type 1 diabetes. Broader study findings: TCRB repertoires of naive, central memory and Treg cells appeared more similar among patients than among healthy donors. There was a possibility that cDNA sequencing over-represented cells with high TCR expression. Patients with Type 1 diabetes showed moderately but significantly shorter TCRB CDR3s in all four CD4+ subsets.

J was trimmed by 9 bases and V by 0 bases; bases with no gene match: 8. The CDR3 has 16 amino acids. Looked up from germline, CDR1 is MGHRA and CDR2 is YSYEKL. The V gene is TRBV4-1, the J gene TRBJ2-4, with 10 positions matching TRBD2. The sequenced sample consisted of naive CD4+ T cells from blood. The TCR was taken from a woman aged 25-40 years with type 1 diabetes. CDR3 amino acids: CASSQESSGSYSIQYF. CDR3 nucleotides: TGCGCCAGCAGCCAAGAATCTAGCGGGAGTTACAGCATTCAGTACTTC.